The TCR beta chain described here comes from a study of cytomegalovirus exposure and HLA in healthy donors (dated by TCRdb to between 2016 and 2019). General notes on the study: In an earlier analysis of about 560 of the donors, 250 to 350 Gb of sequence data and 100 million or so unique TCR beta sequences from about 180 million T cells were reported. Donor age, sex, ethnicity and CMV serostatus were compiled together with the repertoire data. In an earlier analysis of more than 550 of the donors, high-throughput TCR beta sequencing was used to judge whether each TCR beta V gene segment behaved as functional or pseudogenic. The number of typed donors differed by locus: about 620-630 for A, B, C, DRB1 and DQB1; 500 to 550 for DQA1; around 610 for DPA1; and some 470 for DPB1. An early release that covered around 590 HLA-typed donors contained about 300 gigabases of sequencing data and around 80 million unique TCR sequences. Of the 398 genotyped donors, over 65% fell in the genetic ancestry cluster associated with self-reported Caucasian donors. On average, around 230,000 unique TCR beta nucleotide sequences were sequenced per donor among some 420 genotyped donors of the cohort, with about 17% of those sequences being non-productive. All discovery cohort repertoires had been generated using a single sequencing platform. A separate validation cohort of roughly 130 different subjects was used in addition to the approximately 700-subject first cohort. Both class I and class II loci were covered by HLA typing, at four-digit resolution. Five DR-DQ haplotypes were handled as single units for association and clustering, since linkage in the cohort was strong. In the later analysis, no new phenotypic data were used to find candidate immune exposures; instead, reliance was placed on TCR beta sequences and their occurrence across donors. The study aimed to test whether cataloging public T cell receptors could reveal signatures of past pathogen exposure. In a later analysis, previously published TCR beta repertoires from several hundred donors were re-analyzed and high-resolution HLA genotyping was added so that TCR occurrence patterns could be studied. A later genetic analysis took genome-wide SNP genotypes for 398 of the 666 donors and used that subset as a discovery cohort. To predict cytomegalovirus infection status, the study brought together high-throughput TCR immunosequencing, statistical association of individual TCRs with disease status, and machine learning. The study profiled the T cell repertoires of hundreds of subjects by immunosequencing and related them to cytomegalovirus serostatus. Findings and caveats that apply to the study as a whole: In a later analysis, several top co-occurrence clusters were reported to appear linked to parvovirus B19, influenza, CMV and Epstein-Barr virus. A later analysis associated about 16,000 TCR beta sequences with specific HLA alleles at a false discovery rate of 0.05. In vitro tests confirmed that a few of the cytomegalovirus-associated TCR beta chains recognize cytomegalovirus antigens. The classifier was reported to diagnose cytomegalovirus status with high specificity and sensitivity in both the original cohort and the validation cohort. According to a later analysis, TCR association rates differed among HLA loci, with DRB1 alleles showing the most associated TCRs and HLA-C alleles showing the fewest. The earlier analysis of about 600 of the donors excluded some 16 rarely observed V segments, including chromosome 9 orphons, because counts were too low. Most TCR sequences were observed very rarely across donors, whereas some public TCRs were present in many individuals. Immune exposure information for the cohort was limited to CMV serostatus. A group of highly shared sequence variants was considered likely to be a technical artifact of the sequencing pipeline. Assigning TCR associations to individual alleles was difficult when HLA alleles, especially DR and DQ, strongly co-occurred. Some IMGT-functional V segments, including TRBV6-2 and TRBV6-3, could not be told apart with the 87-base-pair reads, so those segments were excluded. The authors suggested that the approach could potentially be extended to other disease states and immunological phenotypes. Only TCR beta chains were sequenced in this cohort, and the absence of alpha or paired-chain data limited detectable features. A later genetic analysis associated a missense DCLRE1C variant with V-gene and J-gene trimming of TCR beta chains, and an independent cohort replicated the association. The presence/absence analyses assumed that sequencing depth was roughly uniform across donors, and that assumption may not be true. In a later analysis, HLA-associated TCR beta chains were found to be more clonally expanded and to have lower generation probabilities than equally common non-associated chains. According to a later genetic analysis, donors in an Asian-associated ancestry cluster had fewer N-insertions in productive TCRs than the approximately 670-donor mean. A further reported finding was that TCR beta sequences accurately predicted the HLA-A and HLA-B alleles for most subjects in the first cohort. Because HLA typing was unavailable for some donors at each locus, only the typed subset was used in association tests. In a later analysis, most CMV-associated TCR beta chains were found to appear HLA-restricted, with HLA associations seemingly driven largely by CMV exposure. Correlated functional status among segregating V segments might reflect linkage disequilibrium, but an unknown experimental factor could not be ruled out. A total of around 150 TCR beta chains were listed by the study as associated with cytomegalovirus. Broadly in line with IMGT annotations, most TCR beta V segments showed up in productive rearrangements about 87% or about 30% of the time in an earlier analysis of 587 of the donors.

The germline V gene sets CDR1 to SGHDT and CDR2 to YYEEEE. V is trimmed back by 2 bases and J by 7 bases, and the junction contains 12 bases that no gene match accounts for. The CDR3 goes from the cysteine to the phenylalanine over 16 residues. Left in the record is the CDR3 DNA by itself, 48 bases read in frame from the first base. In total, roughly 670 healthy bone marrow donors made up the cohort. Cohort members were all nominally healthy when sampled, although unrecorded immune exposures were likely present. The donor tested CMV seronegative and was one of the 352 seronegative cohort members. Each donor provided a peripheral blood sample, and peripheral blood mononuclear cells were used for TCR beta sequencing. Genomic DNA extraction from the blood cell samples was performed with the Qiagen DNeasy Blood Extraction Kit. Turning to this clone: The specificity of this receptor is unknown.

Library construction relied on the immunoSEQ multiplex PCR assay. For the multiplex PCR, a mixture combining 60 forward primers for TCR Vbeta segments and 13 reverse primers for TCR Jbeta segments was used. Amplification of the CDR3 region of rearranged TCR beta genes was performed with a multiplex PCR assay on genomic DNA. Amplified TCR beta libraries were sequenced as 87-base-pair reads on the Illumina HiSeq System. Per the original workflow: A later analysis counted tens of millions of unique TCR beta chains across the 550 to 800 repertoires, and around 9.9 million of these chains were shared by at least two donors. Raw reads were error-corrected and collapsed into unique sequences by a nearest-neighbor algorithm in which closely related sequences were merged to remove PCR and sequencing errors. Alignment of CDR3 sequences to IMGT reference sequences was used to assign V, D and J gene segments. For a sequence to be retained, a match of at least six nucleotides was required to both a V gene segment and a J gene segment. Rearrangements were classified as productive when the CDR3 lacked stop codons and remained in frame with V and J, and all other rearrangements were classified as non-productive. Following IMGT convention, CDR3 was defined as the stretch from the second conserved V-encoded cysteine up to the conserved J-encoded phenylalanine. The earlier analysis of some 580 of the donors excluded any sequence lacking an unambiguous match to a single V gene segment. In an earlier analysis of a few hundred of the donors, V segments were called functional above 56.7% productive rearrangements and were called segregating when the between-donor standard deviation exceeded 5%. A statistical classification framework was built for diagnosing cytomegalovirus status from the catalog of TCR beta chain sequences. In a later analysis, TCR nucleotide sequences were compared against IMGT/GENE-DB human TR gene sequences so that V and J genes could be assigned. In a later analysis, CDR3 sequences and most-parsimonious VDJ recombination scenarios were assigned using the TCRdist pipeline. A later analysis defined each TCR beta chain by its CDR3 amino acid sequence plus V-gene family, and excluded reads lacking a unique V-gene family. To address suspected cross-contamination and a sequencing artifact, a later analysis removed approximately 600 highly shared, low-generation-probability nucleotide sequences. In a later analysis, a clonal expansion index was calculated for each public chain from normalized within-repertoire ranks of inferred template counts. In a later analysis, generation probabilities were computed using a VDJ recombination model fitted to out-of-frame rearrangements, and the results were checked against IGoR. In a later analysis, TCR-TCR, TCR-HLA and TCR-CMV co-occurrence was scored with hypergeometric tests, and a repertoire-size bias correction was applied to TCR pairs. A later analysis estimated false discovery rates by permuting HLA or CMV assignments 20 times. A later analysis grouped co-occurring TCRs with DBSCAN, adding TCRdist sequence similarity when clustering within HLA-allele-positive subsets. Co-occurrence clustering excluded repertoires with fewer than 30,000 or more than 120,000 public chains, plus five with anomalous nucleotide sharing. Drawn from immuneACCESS, this table holds only the in-frame rearrangements with V and J called that TCRdb kept. Clones are partly lost; checked studies trace under half to an unresolved V gene and leave the rest unexplained. Clone size and the V and J calls come from that table; the DNA yielded D and trimming. The data table for this sample lists 55,000 to 80,000 clones. The ten largest make up 2.5% to 3% of the sample.

This sequence originates from a man aged 35-49 years in good health and CMV-seronegative. Source material: PBMCs. The rearrangement combines TRBV5-6 with TRBJ2-3; 8 bases in the junction line up with TRBD2. DNA sequence: TGTGCCAGCAGCTTATGGGGACTAGGTATTATAAATACGCAGTATTTT. It codes for CASSLWGLGIINTQYF.